This T cell receptor (beta chain) was found in a study of blood T cell repertoires in COVID-19. As for the study in general: Nucleic acid was either cDNA or gDNA, and it came from T cells, B-cell-depleted T cells, or PBMCs.

Original handling: Nucleated cell counts were estimated from reference gene primer amplification. The data were produced by immunoSEQ multiplex PCR, yet TCRdb's version contains in-frame clones alone and is incomplete. Clone size and V and J calls were adopted from that table, with D and trimming inferred from the DNA. The table shows some 120,000 clones, with 75% to 85% occurring only once. Germline V gene lookup returns CDR1 MNHNS and CDR2 SASEGT. The ends lost 4 bases at V and 6 bases at J; junction bases unmatched: 9. This CDR3 spans 16 amino acids. This sequence originates from a human donor in a cohort sampled during active COVID-19. Sequencing was performed on peripheral blood. The chain couples TRBV6-1 to TRBJ2-1, with TRBD2 matching 10 bases. As DNA, the CDR3 is TGTGCCAGCAGTGTAACAAGCGGGGGGGCTCCCAATGAGCAGTTCTTC. It yields the protein CASSVTSGGAPNEQFF.